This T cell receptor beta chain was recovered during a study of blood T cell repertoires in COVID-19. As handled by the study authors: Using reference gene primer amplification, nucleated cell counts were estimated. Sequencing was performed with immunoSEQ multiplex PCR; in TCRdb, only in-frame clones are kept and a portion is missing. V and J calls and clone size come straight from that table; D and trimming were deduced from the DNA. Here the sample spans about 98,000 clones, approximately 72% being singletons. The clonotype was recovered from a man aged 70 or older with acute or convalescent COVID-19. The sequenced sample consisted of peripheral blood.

The CDR3 loop reads CASSLDRTYEQYF. The CDR3 DNA follows: TGTGCCAGCAGCTTAGACAGAACCTACGAGCAGTACTTC. The rearrangement links TRBV7-2 to TRBJ2-7; no firm D call. CDR1 and CDR2 (germline): SGHTA, FQGNSA. The V gene lost 1 base and the J gene lost 2 bases, with 6 bases spanning the gap. This CDR3 has 13 residues.